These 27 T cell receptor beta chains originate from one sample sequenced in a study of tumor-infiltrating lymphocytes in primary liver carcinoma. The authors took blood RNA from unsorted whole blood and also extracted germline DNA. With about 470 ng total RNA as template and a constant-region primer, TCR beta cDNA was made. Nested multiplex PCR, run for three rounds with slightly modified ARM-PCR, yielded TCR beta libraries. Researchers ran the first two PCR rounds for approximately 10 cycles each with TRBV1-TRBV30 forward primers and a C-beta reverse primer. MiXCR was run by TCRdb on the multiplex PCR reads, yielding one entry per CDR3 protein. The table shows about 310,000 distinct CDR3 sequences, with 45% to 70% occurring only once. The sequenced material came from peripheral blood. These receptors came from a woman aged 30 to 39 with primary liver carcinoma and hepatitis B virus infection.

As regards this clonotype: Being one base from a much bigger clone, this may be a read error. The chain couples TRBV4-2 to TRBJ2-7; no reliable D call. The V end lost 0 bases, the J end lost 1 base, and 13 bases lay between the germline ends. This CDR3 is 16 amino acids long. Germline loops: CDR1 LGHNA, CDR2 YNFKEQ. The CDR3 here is CASSQESALVSYEQYF. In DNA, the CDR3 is TGTGCCAGCAGCCAAGAGTCTGCACTTGTTTCCTACGAGCAGTACTTC.

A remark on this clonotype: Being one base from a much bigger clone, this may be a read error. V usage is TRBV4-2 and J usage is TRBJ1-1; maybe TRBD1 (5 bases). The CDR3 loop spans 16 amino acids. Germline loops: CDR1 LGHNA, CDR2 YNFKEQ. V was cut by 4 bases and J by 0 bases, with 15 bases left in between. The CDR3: CASSLGDGYMNTEAFF. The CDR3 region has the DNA TGTGCCAGCAGCCTTGGGGACGGCTACATGAACACTGAAGCTTTCTTT.

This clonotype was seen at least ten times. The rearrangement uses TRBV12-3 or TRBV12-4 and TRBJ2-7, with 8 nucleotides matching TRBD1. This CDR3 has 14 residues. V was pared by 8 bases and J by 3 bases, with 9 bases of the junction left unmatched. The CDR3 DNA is TGTGCCAGCGGGGGAGGTACAGGGGGCTACGAGCAGTACTTC. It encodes CASGGGTGGYEQYF.

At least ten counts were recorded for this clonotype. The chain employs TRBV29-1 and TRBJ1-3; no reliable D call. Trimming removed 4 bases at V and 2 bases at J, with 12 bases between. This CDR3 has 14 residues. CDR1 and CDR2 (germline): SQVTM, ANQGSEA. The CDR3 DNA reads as TGCAGCGTTGCCCCCCAGACGGCTGGAAACACCATATATTTT. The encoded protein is CSVAPQTAGNTIYF.

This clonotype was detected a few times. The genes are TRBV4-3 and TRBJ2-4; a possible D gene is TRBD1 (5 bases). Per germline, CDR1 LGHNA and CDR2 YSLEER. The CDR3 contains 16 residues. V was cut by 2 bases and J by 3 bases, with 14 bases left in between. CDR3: CASSQRVQGNKNIQYF. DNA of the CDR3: TGCGCCAGCAGCCAAAGGGTGCAGGGAAACAAAAACATTCAGTACTTC.

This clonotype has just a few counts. The CDR3 spells CASSFRQLAGLQETQYF. DNA of the CDR3: TGTGCCAGCAGTTTTAGACAACTAGCGGGTTTACAAGAGACCCAGTACTTC. V and J are TRBV12-3 or TRBV12-4 and TRBJ2-5; 9 positions agree with TRBD2. The CDR3 covers 17 residues. After removal of 3 bases from V and 2 bases from J, the junction contained 10 bases not matched to a gene.

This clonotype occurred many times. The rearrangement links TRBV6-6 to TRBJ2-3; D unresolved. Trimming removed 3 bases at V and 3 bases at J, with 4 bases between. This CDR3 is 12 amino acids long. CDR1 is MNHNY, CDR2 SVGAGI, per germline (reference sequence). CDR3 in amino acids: CASSYWTDTQYF. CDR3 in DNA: TGTGCCAGCAGTTATTGGACAGATACGCAGTATTTT.

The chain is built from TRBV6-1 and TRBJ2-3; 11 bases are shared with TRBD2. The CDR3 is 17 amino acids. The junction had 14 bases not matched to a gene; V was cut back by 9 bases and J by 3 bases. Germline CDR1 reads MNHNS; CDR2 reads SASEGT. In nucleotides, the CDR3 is TGTGCCAGTAATGAAGGGATAGCGGGAGGGCCAACAGATACGCAGTATTTT. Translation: CASNEGIAGGPTDTQYF.

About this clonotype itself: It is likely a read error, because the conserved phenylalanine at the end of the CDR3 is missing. The CDR3 region has the DNA TGTGCCAGCAGTCAGGGGGCCTATTACAATGAGCAGTTCTTA. It encodes CASSQGAYYNEQFL. The genes are TRBV6-5 and TRBJ2-1; 8 bases line up with TRBD1. The trim removed 5 bases at V and 4 bases at J, leaving 4 bases unmatched. Germline V gives CDR1 MNHEY, CDR2 SVGAGI. The CDR3 contains 14 residues.

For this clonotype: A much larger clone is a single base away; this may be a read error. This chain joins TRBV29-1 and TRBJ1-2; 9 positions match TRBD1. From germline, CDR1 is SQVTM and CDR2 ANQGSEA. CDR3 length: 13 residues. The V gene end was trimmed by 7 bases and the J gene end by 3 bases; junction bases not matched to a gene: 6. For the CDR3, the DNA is TGCAGCGCCGAGGGACAGGGCTACTATGGCTACACCTTC. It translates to CSAEGQGYYGYTF.

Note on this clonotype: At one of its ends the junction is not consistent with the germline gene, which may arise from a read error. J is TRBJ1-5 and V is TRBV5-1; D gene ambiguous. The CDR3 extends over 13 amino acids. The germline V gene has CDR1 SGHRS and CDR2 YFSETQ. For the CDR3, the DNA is TGCGCCAGCAGCTTGACAGCGAATCAGCTCCAGCATTTT. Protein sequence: CASSLTANQLQHF.

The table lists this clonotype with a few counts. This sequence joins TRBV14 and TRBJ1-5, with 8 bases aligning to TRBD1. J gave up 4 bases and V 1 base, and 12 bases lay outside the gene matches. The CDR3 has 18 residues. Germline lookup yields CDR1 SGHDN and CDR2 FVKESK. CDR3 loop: CASSQVVRWDRLNQPQHF. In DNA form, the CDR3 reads TGTGCCAGCAGCCAAGTAGTCCGTTGGGACAGGCTGAATCAGCCCCAGCATTTT.

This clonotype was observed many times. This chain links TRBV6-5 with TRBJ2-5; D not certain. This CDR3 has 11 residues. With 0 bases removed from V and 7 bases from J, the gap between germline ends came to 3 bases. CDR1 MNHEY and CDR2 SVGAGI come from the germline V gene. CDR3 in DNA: TGTGCCAGCAGTTACTCGGGGACCCAGTACTTC. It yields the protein CASSYSGTQYF.

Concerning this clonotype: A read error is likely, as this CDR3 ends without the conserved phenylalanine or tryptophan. CDR3 DNA sequence: TGTGCCAGCAGTGTGCTCGCGGGACTAGCGGGAGGGACCTCCTACAATGAGCAGTTCCTC. Its translation is CASSVLAGLAGGTSYNEQFL. This chain joins TRBV12-3 or TRBV12-4 and TRBJ2-1; 16 positions match TRBD2. CDR3 length: 20 amino acids. V shed 5 bases and J 0 bases; nucleotides not matched to a gene: 10.

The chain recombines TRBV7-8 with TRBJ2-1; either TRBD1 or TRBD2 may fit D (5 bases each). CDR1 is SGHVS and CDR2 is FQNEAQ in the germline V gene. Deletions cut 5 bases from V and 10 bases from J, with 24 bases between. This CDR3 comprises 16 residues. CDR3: CASSPNLRDGRREQFF. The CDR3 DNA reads TGTGCCAGCAGCCCAAACCTCCGGGACGGTCGTCGGGAGCAGTTCTTC.

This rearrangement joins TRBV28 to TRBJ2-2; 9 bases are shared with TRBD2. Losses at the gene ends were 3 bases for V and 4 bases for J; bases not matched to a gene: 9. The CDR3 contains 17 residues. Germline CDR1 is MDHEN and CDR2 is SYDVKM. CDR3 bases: TGTGCCAGCAGTTTCCTTAGCGGGGGTCGAGGCACCGGGGAGCTGTTTTTT. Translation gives CASSFLSGGRGTGELFF.

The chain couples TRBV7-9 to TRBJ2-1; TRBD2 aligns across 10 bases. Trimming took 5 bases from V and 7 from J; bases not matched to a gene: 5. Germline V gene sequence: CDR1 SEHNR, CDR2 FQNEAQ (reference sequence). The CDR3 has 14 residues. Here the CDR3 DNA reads TGTGCCAGCAGCCCTAGCGGGAGTTGGAATGAGCAGTTCTTC. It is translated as CASSPSGSWNEQFF.

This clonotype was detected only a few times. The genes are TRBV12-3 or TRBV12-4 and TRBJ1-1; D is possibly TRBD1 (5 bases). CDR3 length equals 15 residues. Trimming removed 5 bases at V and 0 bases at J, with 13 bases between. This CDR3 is CASSIRTPLNTEAFF. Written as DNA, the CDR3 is TGTGCCAGCAGTATTAGGACACCCTTGAACACTGAAGCTTTCTTT.

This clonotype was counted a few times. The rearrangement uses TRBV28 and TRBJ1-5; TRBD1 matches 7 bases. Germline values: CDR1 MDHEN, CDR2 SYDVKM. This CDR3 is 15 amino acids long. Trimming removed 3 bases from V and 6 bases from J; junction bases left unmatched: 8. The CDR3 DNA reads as TGTGCCAGCAGTTTTAGAGGGGGCAGGGGTCAGCCCCAGCATTTT. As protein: CASSFRGGRGQPQHF.

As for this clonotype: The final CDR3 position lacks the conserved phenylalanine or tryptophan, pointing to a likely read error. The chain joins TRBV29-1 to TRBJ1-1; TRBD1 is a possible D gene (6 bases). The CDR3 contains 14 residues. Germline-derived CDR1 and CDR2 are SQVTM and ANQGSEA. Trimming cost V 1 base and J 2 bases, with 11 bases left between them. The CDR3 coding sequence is TGCAGCGTTGAAGGGACAGAAATAAACACTGAAGCTTTCTTA. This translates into CSVEGTEINTEAFL.

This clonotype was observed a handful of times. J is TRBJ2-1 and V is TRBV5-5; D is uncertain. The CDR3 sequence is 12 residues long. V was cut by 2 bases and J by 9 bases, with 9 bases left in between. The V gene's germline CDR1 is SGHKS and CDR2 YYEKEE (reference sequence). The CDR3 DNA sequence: TGTGCCAGCAGCTTTGTGGATACTGAGCAGTTCTTC. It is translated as CASSFVDTEQFF.

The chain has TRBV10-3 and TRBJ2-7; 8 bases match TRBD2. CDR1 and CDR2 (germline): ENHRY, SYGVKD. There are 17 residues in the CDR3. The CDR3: CVHPRTSWRSFSYEQYF. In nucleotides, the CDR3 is TGTGTCCACCCCAGGACTAGCTGGAGAAGTTTCTCCTACGAGCAGTACTTC.

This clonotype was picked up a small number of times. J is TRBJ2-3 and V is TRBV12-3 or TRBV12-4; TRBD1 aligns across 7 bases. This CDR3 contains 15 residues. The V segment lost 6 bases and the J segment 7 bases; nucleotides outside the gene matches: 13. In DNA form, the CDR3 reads TGTGCCAGCAGCCCACAGGGGATGGGGAGACATACGCAGTATTTT. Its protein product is CASSPQGMGRHTQYF.

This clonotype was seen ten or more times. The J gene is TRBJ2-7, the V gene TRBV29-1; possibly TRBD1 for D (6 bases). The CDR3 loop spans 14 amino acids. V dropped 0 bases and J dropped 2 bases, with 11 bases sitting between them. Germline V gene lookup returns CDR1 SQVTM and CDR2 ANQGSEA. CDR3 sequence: CSVEEPGTPYEQYF. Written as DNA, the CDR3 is TGCAGCGTTGAAGAACCGGGGACACCCTACGAGCAGTACTTC.

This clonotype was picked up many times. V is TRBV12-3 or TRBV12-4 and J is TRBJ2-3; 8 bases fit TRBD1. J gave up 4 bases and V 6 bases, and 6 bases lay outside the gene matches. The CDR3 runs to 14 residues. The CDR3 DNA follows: TGTGCCAGCAGCCTCGGACAGGGCGCAGATACGCAGTATTTT. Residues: CASSLGQGADTQYF.

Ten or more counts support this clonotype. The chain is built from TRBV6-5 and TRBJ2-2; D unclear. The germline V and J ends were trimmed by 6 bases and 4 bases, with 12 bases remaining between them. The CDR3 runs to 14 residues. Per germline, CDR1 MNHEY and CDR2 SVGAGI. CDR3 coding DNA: TGTGCCAGCAGGCCCCAACAACCCACCGGGGAGCTGTTTTTT. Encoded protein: CASRPQQPTGELFF.

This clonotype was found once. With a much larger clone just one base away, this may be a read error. The CDR3 nucleotides are TGTGCCAGCAGGGGCTCTGGGACCAACGTCCTGACTTTC. Protein: CASRGSGTNVLTF. This chain links TRBV28 with TRBJ2-6, with no clear D. Germline loops: CDR1 MDHEN, CDR2 SYDVKM. The CDR3 spans 13 residues.